This TCR beta chain was sequenced in a study of blood T cell repertoires in COVID-19. Generated by immunoSEQ multiplex PCR, the TCRdb table keeps only in-frame clones and is missing some. The data contain around 42,000 clones, roughly 91% of them singletons. The source of this sequence is a human donor in a cohort sampled during active COVID-19. Sequencing was performed on peripheral blood.

CDR3 residues: CAWSPPPGSGRVHRETQYF. CDR3 in DNA: TGTGCCTGGAGTCCCCCTCCGGGGAGCGGGAGGGTCCACCGAGAGACCCAGTACTTC. V gene TRBV30 combines with J gene TRBJ2-5, with TRBD2 matching 10 bases. There are 19 residues in the CDR3. The junction had 19 bases not matched to a gene; V was cut back by 2 bases and J by 4 bases. Germline V CDR1 and CDR2: GTSNPN, SVGIG (reference sequence).